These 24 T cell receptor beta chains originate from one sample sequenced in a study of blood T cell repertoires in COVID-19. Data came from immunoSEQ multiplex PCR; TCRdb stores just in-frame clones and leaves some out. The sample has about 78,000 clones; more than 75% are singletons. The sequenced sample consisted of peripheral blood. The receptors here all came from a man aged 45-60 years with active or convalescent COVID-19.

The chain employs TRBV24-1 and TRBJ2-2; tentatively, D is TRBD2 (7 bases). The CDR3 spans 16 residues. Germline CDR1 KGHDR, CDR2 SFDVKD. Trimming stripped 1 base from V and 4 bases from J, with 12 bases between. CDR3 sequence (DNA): TGTGCCACCAGTGATTTTGCGGGGGCAGGCACCGGGGAGCTGTTTTTT. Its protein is CATSDFAGAGTGELFF.

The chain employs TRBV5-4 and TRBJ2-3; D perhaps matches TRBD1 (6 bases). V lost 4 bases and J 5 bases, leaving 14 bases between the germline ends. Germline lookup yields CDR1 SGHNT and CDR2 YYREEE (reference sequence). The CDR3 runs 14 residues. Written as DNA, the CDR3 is TGTGCCAGCAGCCCTTCTTCGACAGGAGATACGCAGTATTTT. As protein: CASSPSSTGDTQYF. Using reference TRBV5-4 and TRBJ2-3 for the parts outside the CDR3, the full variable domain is ETGVTQSPTHLIKTRGQQVTLRCSSQSGHNTVSWYQQALGQGPQFIFQYYREEENGRGNFPPRFSGLQFPNYSSELNVNALELDDSALYLCASSPSSTGDTQYFGPGTRLTVL.

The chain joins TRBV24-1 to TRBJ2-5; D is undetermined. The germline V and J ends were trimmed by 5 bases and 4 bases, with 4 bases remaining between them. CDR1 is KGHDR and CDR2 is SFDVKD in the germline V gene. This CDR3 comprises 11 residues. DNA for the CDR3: TGTGCCACCAGTGTAGCAGAGACCCAGTACTTC. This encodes CATSVAETQYF.

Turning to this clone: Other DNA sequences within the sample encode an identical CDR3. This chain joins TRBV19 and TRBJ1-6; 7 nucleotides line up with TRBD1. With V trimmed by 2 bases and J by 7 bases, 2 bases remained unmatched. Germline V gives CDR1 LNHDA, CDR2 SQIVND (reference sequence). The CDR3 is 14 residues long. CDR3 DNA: TGTGCCAGTAGTATACGGGACAGAAATTCACCCCTCCACTTT. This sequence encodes CASSIRDRNSPLHF.

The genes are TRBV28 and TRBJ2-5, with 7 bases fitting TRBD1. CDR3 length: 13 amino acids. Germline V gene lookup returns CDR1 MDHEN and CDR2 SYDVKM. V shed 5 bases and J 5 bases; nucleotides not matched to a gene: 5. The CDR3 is CASSPPQGETQYF. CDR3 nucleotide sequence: TGTGCCAGCAGTCCCCCACAGGGGGAGACCCAGTACTTC.

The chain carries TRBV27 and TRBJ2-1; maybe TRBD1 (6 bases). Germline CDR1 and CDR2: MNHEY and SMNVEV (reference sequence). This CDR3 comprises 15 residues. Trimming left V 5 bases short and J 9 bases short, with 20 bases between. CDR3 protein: CASSLMGAEEGEQFF. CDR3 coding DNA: TGTGCCAGCAGTCTAATGGGGGCAGAAGAAGGTGAGCAGTTCTTC.

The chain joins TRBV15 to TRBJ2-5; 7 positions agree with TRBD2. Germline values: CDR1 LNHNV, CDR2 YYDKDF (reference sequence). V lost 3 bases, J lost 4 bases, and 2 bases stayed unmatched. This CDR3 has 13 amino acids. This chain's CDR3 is CATSRGGRETQYF. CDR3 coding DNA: TGTGCCACCAGCAGGGGGGGGAGAGAGACCCAGTACTTC.

For the CDR3, the DNA is TGCGCCAGCAGCAAAGAGGACAGGGGAACTAACTATGGCTACACCTTC. It encodes CASSKEDRGTNYGYTF. The gene calls are TRBV5-1 and TRBJ1-2; 9 bases are a match to TRBD1. CDR3 length equals 16 residues. After removal of 4 bases from V and 0 bases from J, the junction contained 7 bases not matched to a gene. The germline V gene encodes CDR1 SGHRS and CDR2 YFSETQ.

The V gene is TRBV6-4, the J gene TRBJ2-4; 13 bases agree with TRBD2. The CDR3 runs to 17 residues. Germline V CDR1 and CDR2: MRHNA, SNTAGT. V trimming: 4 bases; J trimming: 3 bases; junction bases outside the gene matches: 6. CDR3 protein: CASSGTSGGGGKNIQYF. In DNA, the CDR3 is TGTGCCAGCAGTGGGACTAGCGGGGGAGGAGGCAAAAACATTCAGTACTTC.

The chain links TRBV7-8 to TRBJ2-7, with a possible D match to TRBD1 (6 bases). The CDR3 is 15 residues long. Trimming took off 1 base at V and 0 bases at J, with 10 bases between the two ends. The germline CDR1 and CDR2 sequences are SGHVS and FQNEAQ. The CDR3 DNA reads TGTGCCAGCAGCTTAGTACAGGGCAGCTCCTACGAGCAGTACTTC. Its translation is CASSLVQGSSYEQYF.

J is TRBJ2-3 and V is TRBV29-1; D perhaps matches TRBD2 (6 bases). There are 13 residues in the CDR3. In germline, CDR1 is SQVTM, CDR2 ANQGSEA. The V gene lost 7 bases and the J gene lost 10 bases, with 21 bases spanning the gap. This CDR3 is CSAQEGGVAPQYF. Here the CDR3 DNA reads TGCAGCGCCCAGGAGGGCGGGGTGGCTCCGCAGTATTTT.

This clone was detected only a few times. CDR3 sequence reads: CASTLMGNQPQHF. The CDR3 bases are TGTGCCAGCACGCTAATGGGCAATCAGCCCCAGCATTTT. V usage is TRBV6-6 and J usage is TRBJ1-5, with unresolved D. The V gene's germline CDR1 is MNHNY and CDR2 SVGAGI (reference sequence). The CDR3 is 13 residues long. With 7 bases removed from V and 2 bases from J, the gap between germline ends came to 9 bases.

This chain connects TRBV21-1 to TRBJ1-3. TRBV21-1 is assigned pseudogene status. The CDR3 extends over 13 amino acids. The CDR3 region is CASSKSSGNTIYF. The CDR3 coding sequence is TGTGCCAGCAGCAAGAGCTCTGGAAACACCATATATTTT.

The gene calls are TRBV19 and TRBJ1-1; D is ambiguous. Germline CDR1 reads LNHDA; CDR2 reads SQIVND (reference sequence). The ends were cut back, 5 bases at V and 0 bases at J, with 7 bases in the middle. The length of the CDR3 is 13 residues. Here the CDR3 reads CASSPNLNTEAFF. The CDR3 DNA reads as TGTGCCAGTAGTCCCAACTTGAACACTGAAGCTTTCTTT.

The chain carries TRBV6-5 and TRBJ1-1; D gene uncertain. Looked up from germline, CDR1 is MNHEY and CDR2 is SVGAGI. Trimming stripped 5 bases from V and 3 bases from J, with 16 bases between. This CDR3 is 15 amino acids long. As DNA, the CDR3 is TGTGCCAGCAGTCAATCCCGACCGAGGGACACTGAAGCTTTCTTT. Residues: CASSQSRPRDTEAFF.

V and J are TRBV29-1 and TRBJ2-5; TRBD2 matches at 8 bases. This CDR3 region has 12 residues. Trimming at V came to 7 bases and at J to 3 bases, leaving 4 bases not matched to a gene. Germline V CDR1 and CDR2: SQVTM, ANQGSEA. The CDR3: CSGAGGEETQYF. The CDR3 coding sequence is TGCAGCGGGGCGGGGGGCGAAGAGACCCAGTACTTC.

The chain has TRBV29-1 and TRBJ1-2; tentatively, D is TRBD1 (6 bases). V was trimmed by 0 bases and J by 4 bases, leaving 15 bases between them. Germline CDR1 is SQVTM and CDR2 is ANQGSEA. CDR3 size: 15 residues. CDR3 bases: TGCAGCGTTGAAGAGAGGGGGGGAACCTTCTATGGCTACACCTTC. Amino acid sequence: CSVEERGGTFYGYTF.

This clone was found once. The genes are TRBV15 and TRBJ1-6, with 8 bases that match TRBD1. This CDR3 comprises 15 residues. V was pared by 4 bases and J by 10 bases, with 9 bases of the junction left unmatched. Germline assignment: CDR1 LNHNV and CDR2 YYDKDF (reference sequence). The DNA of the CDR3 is TGTGCCACCAGCACTTCCCGGGACAGGAGATCACCCCTCCACTTT. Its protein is CATSTSRDRRSPLHF.

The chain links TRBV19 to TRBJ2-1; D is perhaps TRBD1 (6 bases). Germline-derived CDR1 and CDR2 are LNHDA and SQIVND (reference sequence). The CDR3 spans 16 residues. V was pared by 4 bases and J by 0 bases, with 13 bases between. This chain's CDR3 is CASSTLQGSSYNEQFF. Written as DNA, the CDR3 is TGTGCCAGTAGTACCTTACAGGGCAGCTCCTACAATGAGCAGTTCTTC.

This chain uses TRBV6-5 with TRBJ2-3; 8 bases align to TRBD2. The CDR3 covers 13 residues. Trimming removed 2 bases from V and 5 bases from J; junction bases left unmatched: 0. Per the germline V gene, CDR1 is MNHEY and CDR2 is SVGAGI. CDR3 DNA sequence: TGTGCCAGCAGTTACGCGGGGGGAGATACGCAGTATTTT. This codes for CASSYAGGDTQYF.

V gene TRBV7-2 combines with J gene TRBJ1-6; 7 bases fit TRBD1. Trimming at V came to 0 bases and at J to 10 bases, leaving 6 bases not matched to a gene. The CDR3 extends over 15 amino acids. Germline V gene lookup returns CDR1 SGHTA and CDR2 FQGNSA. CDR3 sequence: CASSLAQTGKSPLHF. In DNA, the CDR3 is TGTGCCAGCAGCTTAGCGCAGACAGGGAAATCACCCCTCCACTTT.

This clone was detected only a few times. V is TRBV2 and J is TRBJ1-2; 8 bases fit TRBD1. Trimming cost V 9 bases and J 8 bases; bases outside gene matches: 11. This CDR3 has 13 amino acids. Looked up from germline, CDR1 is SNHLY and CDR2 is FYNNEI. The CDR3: CARQGARTAGYTF. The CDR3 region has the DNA TGTGCCAGGCAGGGGGCCCGCACGGCAGGCTACACCTTC.

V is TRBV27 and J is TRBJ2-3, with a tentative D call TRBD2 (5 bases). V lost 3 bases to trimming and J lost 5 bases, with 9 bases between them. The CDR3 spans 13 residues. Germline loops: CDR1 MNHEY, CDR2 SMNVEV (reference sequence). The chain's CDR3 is CASSFREGDTQYF. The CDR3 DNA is TGTGCCAGCAGTTTTCGGGAAGGAGATACGCAGTATTTT.

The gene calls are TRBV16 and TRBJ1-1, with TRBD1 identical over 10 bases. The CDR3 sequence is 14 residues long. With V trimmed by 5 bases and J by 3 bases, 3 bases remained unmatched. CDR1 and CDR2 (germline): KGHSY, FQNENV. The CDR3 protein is CASSFGQGDTEAFF. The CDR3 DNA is TGTGCCAGCAGCTTTGGACAGGGGGACACTGAAGCTTTCTTT.